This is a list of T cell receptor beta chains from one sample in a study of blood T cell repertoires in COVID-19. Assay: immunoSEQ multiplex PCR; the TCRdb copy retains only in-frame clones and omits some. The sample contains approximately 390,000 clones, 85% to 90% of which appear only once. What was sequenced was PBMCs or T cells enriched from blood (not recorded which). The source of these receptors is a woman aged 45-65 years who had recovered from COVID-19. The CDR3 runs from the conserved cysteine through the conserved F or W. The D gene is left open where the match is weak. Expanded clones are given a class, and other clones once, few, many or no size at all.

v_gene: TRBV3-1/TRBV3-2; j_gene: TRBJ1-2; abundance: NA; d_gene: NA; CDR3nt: TGTGCCAGCAGCCAAGAGACAGGTTCTGGCTACACCTTC; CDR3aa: CASSQETGSGYTF
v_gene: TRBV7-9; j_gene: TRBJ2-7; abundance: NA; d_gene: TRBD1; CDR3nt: TGTGCCAGCAGCTTATCGAACCCATCGGGGGACAGGGACTTC; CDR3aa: CASSLSNPSGDRDF
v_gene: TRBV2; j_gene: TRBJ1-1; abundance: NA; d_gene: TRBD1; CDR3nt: TGTGCCAGCAGGGGGACAGTACTCGTGAACACTGAAGCTTTCTTT; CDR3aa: CASRGTVLVNTEAFF
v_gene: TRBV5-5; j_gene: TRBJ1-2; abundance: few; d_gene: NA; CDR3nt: TGTGCCAGCAGCGTCCTACAGGTTAACTATGGCTACACCTTC; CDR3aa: CASSVLQVNYGYTF
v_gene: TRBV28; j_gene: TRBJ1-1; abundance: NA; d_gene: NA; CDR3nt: TGTGCCAGCAGTTTGGGGGGGATTGGGAACACTGAAGCTTTCTTT; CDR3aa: CASSLGGIGNTEAFF
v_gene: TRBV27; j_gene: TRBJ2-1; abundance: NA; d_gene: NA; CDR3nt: TGTGCCAGCAGTGACCCGACAAGATACAATGAGCAGTTCTTC; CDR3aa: CASSDPTRYNEQFF
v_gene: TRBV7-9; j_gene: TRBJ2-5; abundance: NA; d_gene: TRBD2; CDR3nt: TGTGCCAGCAGCTTAGCTAGCGGGGGGCCTCGGGAGACCCAGTACTTC; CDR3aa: CASSLASGGPRETQYF
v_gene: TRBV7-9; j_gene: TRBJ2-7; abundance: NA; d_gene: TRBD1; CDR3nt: TGTGCCAGCAGCGGATACTCGACAGGGATTTCCTACGAGCAGTACTTC; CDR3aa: CASSGYSTGISYEQYF
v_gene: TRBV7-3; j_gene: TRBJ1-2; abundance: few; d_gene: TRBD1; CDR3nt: TGTGCCAGCAGCTTAACGGGAACAGGGGGCTTTTATGGCTACACCTTC; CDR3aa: CASSLTGTGGFYGYTF
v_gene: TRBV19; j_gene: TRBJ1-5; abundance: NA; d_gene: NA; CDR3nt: TGTGCCAGTACCTCACCCCGGGGGATAAGCAATCAGCCCCAGCATTTT; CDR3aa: CASTSPRGISNQPQHF
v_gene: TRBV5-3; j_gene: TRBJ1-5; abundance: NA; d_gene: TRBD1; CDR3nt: TGTGCCAGAAGCTTTTCTAGACAGGGTAAGAAGAATAGCAATCAGCCCCAGCATTTT; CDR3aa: CARSFSRQGKKNSNQPQHF
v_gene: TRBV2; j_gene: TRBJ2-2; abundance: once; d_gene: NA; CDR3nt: TGTGCCAGCAGTGAACTGCGGGGCACCGGGGAGCTGTTTTTT; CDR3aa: CASSELRGTGELFF
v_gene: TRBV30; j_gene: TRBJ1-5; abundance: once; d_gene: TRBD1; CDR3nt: TGTGCCTGTAGGGACAGAATGAATCAGCCCCAGCATTTT; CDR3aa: CACRDRMNQPQHF
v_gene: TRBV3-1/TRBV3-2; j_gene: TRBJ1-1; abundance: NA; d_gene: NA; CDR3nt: TGTGCCAGCAGCAGACTCAACACTGAAGCTTTCTTT; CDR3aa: CASSRLNTEAFF
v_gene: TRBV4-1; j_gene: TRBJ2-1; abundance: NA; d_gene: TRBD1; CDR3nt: TGCGCCAGCAGCCCCGGGACAGGGGCTTTCGCTGAGCAGTTCTTC; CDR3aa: CASSPGTGAFAEQFF
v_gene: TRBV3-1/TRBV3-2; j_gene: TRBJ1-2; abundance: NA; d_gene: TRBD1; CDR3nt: TGTGCCAGCAGCGGAACAGGGGTTTATGGCTACACCTTC; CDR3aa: CASSGTGVYGYTF
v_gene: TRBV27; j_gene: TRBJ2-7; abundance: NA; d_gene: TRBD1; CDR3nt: TGTGCCAGCAGTTTATATCCAGGGGGCGCAGTCTACGAGCAGTACTTC; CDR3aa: CASSLYPGGAVYEQYF